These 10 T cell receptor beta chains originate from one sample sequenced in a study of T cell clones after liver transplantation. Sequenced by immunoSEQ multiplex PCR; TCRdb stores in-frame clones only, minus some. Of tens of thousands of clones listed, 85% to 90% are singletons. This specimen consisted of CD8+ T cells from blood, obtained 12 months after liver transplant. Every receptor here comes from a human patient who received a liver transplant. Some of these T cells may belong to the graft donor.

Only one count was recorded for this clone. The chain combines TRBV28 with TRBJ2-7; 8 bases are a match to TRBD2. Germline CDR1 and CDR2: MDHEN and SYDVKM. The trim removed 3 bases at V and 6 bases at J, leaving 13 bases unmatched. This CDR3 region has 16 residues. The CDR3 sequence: CASSLDPGLVFSEQYF. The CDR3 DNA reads TGTGCCAGCAGTTTGGACCCGGGACTAGTATTTTCCGAGCAGTACTTC.

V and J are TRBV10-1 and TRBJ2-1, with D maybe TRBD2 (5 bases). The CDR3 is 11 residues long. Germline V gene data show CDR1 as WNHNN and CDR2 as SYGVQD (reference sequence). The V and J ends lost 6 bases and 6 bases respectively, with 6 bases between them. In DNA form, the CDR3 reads TGCGCCAGCAGCCGGGGCAATGAGCAGTTCTTC. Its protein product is CASSRGNEQFF.

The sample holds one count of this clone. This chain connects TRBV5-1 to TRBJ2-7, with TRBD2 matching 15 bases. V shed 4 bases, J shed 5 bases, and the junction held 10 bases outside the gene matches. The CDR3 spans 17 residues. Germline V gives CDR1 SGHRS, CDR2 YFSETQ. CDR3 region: CASSPLGLAGGEDEQYF. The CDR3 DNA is TGCGCCAGCAGCCCTTTAGGACTAGCGGGAGGGGAGGACGAGCAGTACTTC.

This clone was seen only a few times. CDR3 loop: CASSSTQGLLYYEQYF. The CDR3 DNA reads TGTGCCAGCAGCTCTACACAGGGGTTGCTCTATTACGAGCAGTACTTC. The chain couples TRBV7-9 to TRBJ2-7; 7 bases line up with TRBD1. CDR3 size: 16 residues. Germline CDR1 and CDR2: SEHNR and FQNEAQ (reference sequence). Trimming removed 4 bases from V and 4 bases from J; junction bases left unmatched: 13.

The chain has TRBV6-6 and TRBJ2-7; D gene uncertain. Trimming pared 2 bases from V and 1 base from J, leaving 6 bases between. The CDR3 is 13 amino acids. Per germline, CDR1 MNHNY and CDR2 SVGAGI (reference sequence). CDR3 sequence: CASSYLGSYEQYF. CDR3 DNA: TGTGCCAGCAGTTACCTAGGTTCCTACGAGCAGTACTTC.

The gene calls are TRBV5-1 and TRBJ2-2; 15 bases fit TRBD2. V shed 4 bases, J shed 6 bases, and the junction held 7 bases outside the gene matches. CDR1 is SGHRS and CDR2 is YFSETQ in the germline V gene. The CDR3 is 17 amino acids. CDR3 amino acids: CASSDGLAGGWAGELFF. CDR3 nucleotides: TGCGCCAGCAGCGACGGACTAGCGGGAGGGTGGGCCGGGGAGCTGTTTTTT.

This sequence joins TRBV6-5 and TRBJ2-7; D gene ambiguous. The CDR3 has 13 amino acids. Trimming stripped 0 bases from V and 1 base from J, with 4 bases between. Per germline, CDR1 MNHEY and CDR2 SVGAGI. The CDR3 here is CASSYSLSYEQYF. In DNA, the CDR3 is TGTGCCAGCAGTTACTCCCTTTCCTACGAGCAGTACTTC.

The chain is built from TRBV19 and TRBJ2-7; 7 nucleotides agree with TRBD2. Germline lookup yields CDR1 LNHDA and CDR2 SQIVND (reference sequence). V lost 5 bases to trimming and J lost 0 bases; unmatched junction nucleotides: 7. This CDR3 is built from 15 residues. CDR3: CASSFSAGSSYEQYF. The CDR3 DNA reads TGTGCCAGTAGTTTTTCAGCGGGAAGCTCCTACGAGCAGTACTTC.

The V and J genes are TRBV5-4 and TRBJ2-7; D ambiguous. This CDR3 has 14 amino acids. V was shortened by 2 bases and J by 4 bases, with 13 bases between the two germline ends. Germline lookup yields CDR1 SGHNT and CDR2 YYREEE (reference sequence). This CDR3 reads CASSFWGNPYEQYF. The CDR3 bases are TGTGCCAGCAGCTTTTGGGGAAACCCTTACGAGCAGTACTTC.

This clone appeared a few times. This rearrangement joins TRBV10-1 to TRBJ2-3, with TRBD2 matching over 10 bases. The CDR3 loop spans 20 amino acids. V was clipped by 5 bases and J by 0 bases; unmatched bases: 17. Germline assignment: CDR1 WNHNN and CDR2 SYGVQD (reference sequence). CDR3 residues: CASSIPGLAQTLSSTDTQYF. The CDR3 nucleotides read TGCGCCAGCAGTATTCCGGGACTAGCGCAAACTCTATCTAGCACAGATACGCAGTATTTT.